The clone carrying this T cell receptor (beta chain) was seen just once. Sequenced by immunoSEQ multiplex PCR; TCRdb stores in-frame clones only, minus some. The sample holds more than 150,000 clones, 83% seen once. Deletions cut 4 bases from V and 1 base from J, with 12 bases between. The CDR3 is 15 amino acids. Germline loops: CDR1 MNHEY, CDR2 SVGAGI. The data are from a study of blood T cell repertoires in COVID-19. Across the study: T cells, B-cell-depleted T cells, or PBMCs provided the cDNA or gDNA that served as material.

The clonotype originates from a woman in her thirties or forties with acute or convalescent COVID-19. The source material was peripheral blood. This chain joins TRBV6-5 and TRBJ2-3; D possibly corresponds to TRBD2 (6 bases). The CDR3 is CASSFRGVGTDTQYF. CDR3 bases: TGTGCCAGCAGTTTCCGCGGGGTTGGCACAGATACGCAGTATTTT.